A single sample gave rise to the 21 T cell receptor beta chains below, sequenced in a study of blood T cell repertoires in COVID-19. The method was immunoSEQ multiplex PCR; TCRdb's version includes in-frame clones alone and lacks a portion of them. The sample lists about 47,000 clones; roughly four fifths were seen once. Sequenced input: peripheral blood. All receptors come from a human donor with acute or convalescent COVID-19. The donor label of this sample is uncertain.

This chain joins TRBV7-6 and TRBJ2-5; D may be TRBD2 (5 bases). In germline, CDR1 is SGHVS, CDR2 FNYEAQ. This CDR3 contains 16 residues. V gave up 4 bases and J gave up 2 bases, with 17 bases separating them. CDR3 sequence (DNA): TGTGCCAGCAGCTCGGGTGTTGGCGGGCTTCAAGAGACCCAGTACTTC. Residues: CASSSGVGGLQETQYF.

The chain recombines TRBV19 with TRBJ2-1; no definite D call. V lost 0 bases and J 9 bases, leaving 12 bases between the germline ends. From germline, CDR1 is LNHDA and CDR2 SQIVND (reference sequence). The CDR3 covers 14 residues. The CDR3 DNA follows: TGTGCCAGTAGTATAGATCCCCAGGTCGGTGAGCAGTTCTTC. Translation: CASSIDPQVGEQFF.

A note on this clone: Mismatch with germline at one junction end may stem from a read error. This rearrangement joins TRBV7-2 to TRBJ1-2, with a weak D call TRBD1 (5 bases). The length of the CDR3 is 12 residues. Germline loops: CDR1 SGHTA, CDR2 FQGNSA. The CDR3 protein is CASSLNRSPISF. The CDR3 region has the DNA TGTGCCAGCAGCTTAAACAGGTCCCCCATCTCCTTC.

Points on this clone: Sequence at one end of the junction differs from germline and may be a read error. This chain uses TRBV6-5 with TRBJ1-1; TRBD1 aligns across 8 bases. The CDR3 is 13 amino acids. CDR1 and CDR2 from the germline V gene are MNHEY and SVGAGI. The CDR3 coding sequence is TGTGCCAGCAGTGACTCACAGGGGGTTGAAGCTTTCTTT. Translated: CASSDSQGVEAFF.

CDR3: CASSSPGQGVYEQYF. The CDR3 DNA is TGTGCCAGCAGCTCGCCGGGCCAGGGGGTCTACGAGCAGTACTTC. The rearrangement joins TRBV7-2 to TRBJ2-7, with 7 bases lining up with TRBD1. V was pared by 4 bases and J by 3 bases, with 9 bases of the junction left unmatched. The CDR3 consists of 15 residues. Per germline, CDR1 SGHTA and CDR2 FQGNSA.

The V call is TRBV3-1 (or the pseudogene TRBV3-2), the J call TRBJ1-1; D not resolved. V was clipped by 8 bases and J by 1 base, with 8 bases between them. This CDR3 contains 12 residues. Germline lookup yields CDR1 LGHDT and CDR2 YNNKEL (reference sequence). DNA for the CDR3: TGTGCCAGCGGGCAGACGAACACTGAAGCTTTCTTT. It translates to CASGQTNTEAFF.

As regards this clone: Additional DNA sequences in this sample encode the identical CDR3. This chain links TRBV6-2 or TRBV6-3 with TRBJ1-5; TRBD1 agrees at 7 bases. Germline trimming cut 0 bases from V and 4 bases from J; bases unmatched to any gene: 9. There are 17 residues in the CDR3. CDR1 is MNHEY and CDR2 is SVGEGT in the germline V gene. The CDR3 is CASSYSILGQRNQPQHF. CDR3 DNA sequence: TGTGCCAGCAGTTACTCGATTTTGGGACAGAGAAATCAGCCCCAGCATTTT.

The V and J genes are TRBV4-1 and TRBJ2-2, with TRBD2 identical over 14 bases. From germline, CDR1 is MGHRA and CDR2 YSYEKL. The CDR3 is made up of 18 amino acids. J lost 4 bases, V lost 1 base, and 5 bases had no gene match. CDR3 in DNA: TGCGCCAGCAGCCAAGGGGGACTAGCGGGAGTGGGCACCGGGGAGCTGTTTTTT. The encoded protein is CASSQGGLAGVGTGELFF.

The gene calls are TRBV6-2 or TRBV6-3 and TRBJ2-3; D remains unclear. CDR1 is MNHEY and CDR2 is SVGEGT in the germline V gene. V lost 2 bases, J lost 2 bases, and 2 bases lay in between. This CDR3 is built from 12 residues. The CDR3 nucleotides read TGTGCCAGCAGTTACCACACAGATACGCAGTATTTT. Encoded protein: CASSYHTDTQYF.

V gene TRBV2 combines with J gene TRBJ2-2; perhaps TRBD1 as D (5 bases). The germline gives CDR1 SNHLY, CDR2 FYNNEI. Trimming left V 3 bases short and J 4 bases short, with 12 bases between. The CDR3 length is 15 residues. CDR3 nucleotide sequence: TGTGCCAGCAGTGAGGGCAGGGTGAGCACCGGGGAGCTGTTTTTT. This encodes CASSEGRVSTGELFF.

The V and J genes are TRBV2 and TRBJ2-3, with 14 bases that match TRBD2. The CDR3 length is 15 residues. Germline-derived CDR1 and CDR2 are SNHLY and FYNNEI. Trimming removed 10 bases from V and 8 bases from J; junction bases left unmatched: 11. CDR3 region: CAIPQTSGGAGTQYF. The DNA for the CDR3 is TGTGCCATCCCCCAGACTAGCGGGGGGGCAGGTACGCAGTATTTT.

The chain is built from TRBV7-9 and TRBJ2-2, with 13 bases aligning to TRBD2. The V segment lost 2 bases and the J segment 6 bases; nucleotides outside the gene matches: 6. The germline CDR1 and CDR2 sequences are SEHNR and FQNEAQ (reference sequence). The CDR3 sequence is 17 residues long. CDR3 region: CASSLSTSGRTAGELFF. CDR3 nucleotide sequence: TGTGCCAGCAGCTTATCGACTAGCGGGAGGACAGCCGGGGAGCTGTTTTTT.

This chain uses TRBV7-2 with TRBJ1-2, with a possible D match to TRBD1 (6 bases). This CDR3 spans 13 amino acids. V shed 9 bases and J shed 4 bases, with 15 bases lying between them. Germline-derived CDR1 and CDR2 are SGHTA and FQGNSA. The CDR3 coding sequence is TGTGCCAGTCTAGGGGGGGGTTTCTATGGCTACACCTTC. Its protein product is CASLGGGFYGYTF.

This clone was seen just once. This chain uses TRBV6-5 with TRBJ2-7; 9 positions match TRBD1. Germline-derived CDR1 and CDR2 are MNHEY and SVGAGI. The CDR3 length is 15 residues. The V and J ends lost 4 bases and 3 bases, in that order; junction bases with no gene match: 7. DNA for the CDR3: TGTGCCAGCAGTTTCCAGGGACAGGGAAGCTACGAGCAGTACTTC. Its translation is CASSFQGQGSYEQYF.

This sequence joins TRBV11-3 and TRBJ1-1; D perhaps matches TRBD1 (5 bases). The CDR3 is 14 residues long. From germline, CDR1 is SGHNT and CDR2 YENEEA. V was pared by 2 bases and J by 2 bases, with 9 bases between. CDR3 DNA sequence: TGTGCCAGCAGCTTACAGGGCGGTAACACTGAAGCTTTCTTT. Translating it yields CASSLQGGNTEAFF. The complete variable domain, with remaining parts taken from reference TRBV11-3 and TRBJ1-1, reads EAGVVQSPRYKIIEKKQPVAFWCNPISGHNTLYWYLQNLGQGPELLIRYENEEAVDDSQLPKDRFSAERLKGVDSTLKIQPAELGDSAVYLCASSLQGGNTEAFFGQGTRLTVV.

J is TRBJ2-6 and V is TRBV5-1; D is perhaps TRBD1 (6 bases). CDR1 is SGHRS, CDR2 YFSETQ, per germline. The length of the CDR3 is 16 residues. V was trimmed by 4 bases and J by 0 bases, leaving 11 bases between them. Written as DNA, the CDR3 is TGCGCCAGCAGCCTCCAGGGGAGCTCTGGGGCCAACGTCCTGACTTTC. Translation gives CASSLQGSSGANVLTF.

This clone was recorded many times. Here the CDR3 DNA reads TGTGCCAGCAGTGAAGTTACAATTCAGACAACTAATGAAAAACTGTTTTTT. Protein product: CASSEVTIQTTNEKLFF. The V gene is TRBV2, the J gene TRBJ1-4, with no clear D. Germline loops: CDR1 SNHLY, CDR2 FYNNEI. This CDR3 has 17 residues. V lost 1 base and J lost 0, with 12 bases in between.

This chain uses TRBV2 with TRBJ1-4; the D is unclear. There are 14 residues in the CDR3. V was shortened by 6 bases and J by 2 bases, with 10 bases between the two germline ends. Germline lookup yields CDR1 SNHLY and CDR2 FYNNEI. This chain's CDR3 is CASSRGTTNEKLFF. The CDR3 region has the DNA TGTGCCAGCAGCCGGGGAACTACTAATGAAAAACTGTTTTTT.

The chain combines TRBV7-7 with TRBJ2-5; TRBD2 matches 7 bases. Germline CDR1 SSHAT, CDR2 FNYEAQ (reference sequence). The CDR3 is 14 amino acids. The junction had 4 bases not matched to a gene; V was cut back by 5 bases and J by 1 base. The chain's CDR3 is CASSPRLAQETQYF. DNA for the CDR3: TGTGCCAGCAGCCCGCGACTAGCCCAAGAGACCCAGTACTTC.

This clone was recorded only once. The rearrangement links TRBV9 to TRBJ1-1; 7 bases are shared with TRBD1. Per germline, CDR1 SGDLS and CDR2 YYNGEE. CDR3 length: 15 amino acids. Unmatched junction bases numbered 7, after V lost 2 bases and J lost 3 bases. CDR3 protein: CASSVTGDWDTEAFF. CDR3 bases: TGTGCCAGCAGCGTCACAGGGGATTGGGACACTGAAGCTTTCTTT.

This chain's CDR3 is CASSELVSTQYF. CDR3 DNA sequence: TGTGCCAGCAGCGAACTAGTCTCTACGCAGTATTTT. The V call is TRBV2, the J call TRBJ2-3, with D possibly being TRBD2 (5 bases). CDR1 SNHLY and CDR2 FYNNEI come from the germline V gene. V was trimmed by 6 bases and J by 8 bases, leaving 12 bases between them. CDR3 length: 12 residues.